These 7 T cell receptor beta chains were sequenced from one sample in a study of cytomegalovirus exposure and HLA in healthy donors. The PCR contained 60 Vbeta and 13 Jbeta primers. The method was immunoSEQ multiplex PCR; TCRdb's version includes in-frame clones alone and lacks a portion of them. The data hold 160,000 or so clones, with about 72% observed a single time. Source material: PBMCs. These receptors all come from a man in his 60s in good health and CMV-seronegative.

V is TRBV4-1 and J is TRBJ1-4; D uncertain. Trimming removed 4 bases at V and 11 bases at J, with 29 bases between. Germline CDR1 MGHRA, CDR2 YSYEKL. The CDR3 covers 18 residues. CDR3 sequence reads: CASSRGSAGRVESGKLFF. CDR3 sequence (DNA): TGCGCCAGCAGCCGCGGGTCCGCGGGGAGGGTTGAATCTGGGAAACTGTTTTTT.

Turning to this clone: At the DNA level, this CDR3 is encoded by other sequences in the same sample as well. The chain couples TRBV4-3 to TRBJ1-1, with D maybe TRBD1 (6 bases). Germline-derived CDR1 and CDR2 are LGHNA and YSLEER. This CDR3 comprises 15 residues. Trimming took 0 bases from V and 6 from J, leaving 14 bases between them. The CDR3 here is CASSQELGARAEAFF. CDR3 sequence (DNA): TGCGCCAGCAGCCAAGAACTGGGGGCGCGCGCTGAAGCTTTCTTT.

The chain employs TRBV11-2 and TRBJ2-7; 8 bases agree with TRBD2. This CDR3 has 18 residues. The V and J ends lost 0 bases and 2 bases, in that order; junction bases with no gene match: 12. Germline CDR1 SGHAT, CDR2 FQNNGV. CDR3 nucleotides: TGTGCCAGCAGCTTAGAAGCTAGCGGGTTCCTTAGGGCCTACGAGCAGTACTTC. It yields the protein CASSLEASGFLRAYEQYF.

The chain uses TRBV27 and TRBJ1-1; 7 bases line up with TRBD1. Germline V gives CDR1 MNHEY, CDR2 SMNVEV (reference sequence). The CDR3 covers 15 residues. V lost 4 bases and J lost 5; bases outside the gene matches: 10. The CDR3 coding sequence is TGTGCCAGCAGTTCATATGGGACAGAAAGGACTGAAGCTTTCTTT. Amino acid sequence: CASSSYGTERTEAFF.

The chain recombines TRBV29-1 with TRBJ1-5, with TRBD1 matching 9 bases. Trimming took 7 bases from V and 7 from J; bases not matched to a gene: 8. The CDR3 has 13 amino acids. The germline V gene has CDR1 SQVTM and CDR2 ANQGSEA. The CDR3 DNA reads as TGCAGCGCCCGACAGGGGGGAGACCAGCCCCAGCATTTT. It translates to CSARQGGDQPQHF.

CDR3 residues: CASSFAAGGPYEQYF. The CDR3 DNA reads TGTGCCAGCAGTTTCGCCGCGGGAGGCCCCTACGAGCAGTACTTC. The chain combines TRBV27 with TRBJ2-7, with 8 bases matching TRBD2. Germline CDR1 reads MNHEY; CDR2 reads SMNVEV (reference sequence). V lost 3 bases, J lost 2 bases, and 6 bases stayed unmatched. CDR3 length equals 15 residues.

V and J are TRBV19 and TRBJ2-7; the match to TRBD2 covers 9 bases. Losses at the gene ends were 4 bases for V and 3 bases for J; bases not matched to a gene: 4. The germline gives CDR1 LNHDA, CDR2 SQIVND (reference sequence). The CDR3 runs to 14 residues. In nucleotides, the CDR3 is TGTGCCAGTAGTAGTGGCGGGAGGGTCTACGAGCAGTACTTC. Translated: CASSSGGRVYEQYF.